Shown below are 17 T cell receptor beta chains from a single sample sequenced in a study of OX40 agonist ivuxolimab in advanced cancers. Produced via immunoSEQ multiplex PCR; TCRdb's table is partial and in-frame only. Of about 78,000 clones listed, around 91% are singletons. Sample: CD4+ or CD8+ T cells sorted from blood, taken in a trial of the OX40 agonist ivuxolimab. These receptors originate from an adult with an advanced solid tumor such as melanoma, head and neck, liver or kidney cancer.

The CDR3, as DNA: TGTGCCAGCAGTTTGACAGGCGTCACTAATGAAAAACTGTTTTTT. This gives the protein CASSLTGVTNEKLFF. This chain connects TRBV28 to TRBJ1-4; maybe TRBD1 (6 bases). V gave up 3 bases and J gave up 2 bases, with 10 bases separating them. CDR1 and CDR2 from the germline V gene are MDHEN and SYDVKM. The CDR3 runs 15 residues.

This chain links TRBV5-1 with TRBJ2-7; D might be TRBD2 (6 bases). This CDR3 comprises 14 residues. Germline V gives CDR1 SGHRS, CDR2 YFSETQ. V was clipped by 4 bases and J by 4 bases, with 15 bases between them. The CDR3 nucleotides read TGCGCCAGCAGCCTGGGTCTCGGGGGATACGAGCAGTACTTC. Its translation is CASSLGLGGYEQYF.

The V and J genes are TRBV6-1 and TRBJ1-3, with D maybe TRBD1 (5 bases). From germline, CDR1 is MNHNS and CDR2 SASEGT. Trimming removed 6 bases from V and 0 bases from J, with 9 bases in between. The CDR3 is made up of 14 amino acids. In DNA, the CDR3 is TGTGCCAGCAGACCAGGGTTCTCTGGAAACACCATATATTTT. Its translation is CASRPGFSGNTIYF.

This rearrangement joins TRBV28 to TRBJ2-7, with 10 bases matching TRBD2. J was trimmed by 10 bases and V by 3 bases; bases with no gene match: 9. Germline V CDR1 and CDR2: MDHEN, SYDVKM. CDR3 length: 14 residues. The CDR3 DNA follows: TGTGCCAGCAGTTTTCTAGCGGGGGTCTACGGACAGTACTTC. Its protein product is CASSFLAGVYGQYF.

The CDR3 nucleotides read TGCGCCAGCAGGGGTAGCGGGAGCTCAGATACGCAGTATTTT. Amino acid sequence: CASRGSGSSDTQYF. The chain has TRBV5-1 and TRBJ2-3; TRBD2 aligns across 9 bases. Germline values: CDR1 SGHRS, CDR2 YFSETQ. V shed 5 bases, J shed 4 bases, and the junction held 5 bases outside the gene matches. The CDR3 length is 14 residues.

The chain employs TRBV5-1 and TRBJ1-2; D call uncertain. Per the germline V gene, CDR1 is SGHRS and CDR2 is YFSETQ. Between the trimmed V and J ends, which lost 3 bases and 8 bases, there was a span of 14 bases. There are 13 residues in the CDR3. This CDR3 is CASSSPPIGGYTF. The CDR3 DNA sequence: TGCGCCAGCAGCTCCCCCCCCATCGGAGGCTACACCTTC.

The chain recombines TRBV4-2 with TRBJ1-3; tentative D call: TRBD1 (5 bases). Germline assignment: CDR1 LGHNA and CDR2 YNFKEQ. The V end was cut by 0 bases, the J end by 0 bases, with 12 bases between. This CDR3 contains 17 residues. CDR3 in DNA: TGTGCCAGCAGCCAAGAACGGGCAGGGCGCTCTGGAAACACCATATATTTT. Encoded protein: CASSQERAGRSGNTIYF.

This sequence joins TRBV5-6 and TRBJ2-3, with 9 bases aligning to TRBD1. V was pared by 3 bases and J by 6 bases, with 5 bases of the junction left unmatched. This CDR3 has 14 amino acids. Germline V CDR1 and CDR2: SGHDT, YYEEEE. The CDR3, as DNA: TGTGCCAGCAGCTCGGGACAGGGCCGGGATACGCAGTATTTT. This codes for CASSSGQGRDTQYF.

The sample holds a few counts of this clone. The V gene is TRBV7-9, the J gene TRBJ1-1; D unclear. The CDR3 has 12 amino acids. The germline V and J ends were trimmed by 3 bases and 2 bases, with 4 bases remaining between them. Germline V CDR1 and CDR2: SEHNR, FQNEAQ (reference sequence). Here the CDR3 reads CASSFSNTEAFF. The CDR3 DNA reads TGTGCCAGCAGCTTCTCTAACACTGAAGCTTTCTTT.

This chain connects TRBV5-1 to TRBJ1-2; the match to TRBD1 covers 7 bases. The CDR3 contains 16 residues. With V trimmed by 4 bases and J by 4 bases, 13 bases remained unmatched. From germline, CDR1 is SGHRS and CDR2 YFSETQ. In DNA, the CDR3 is TGCGCCAGCAGCCCAGGGGGGGCAGGGGACCTCTATGGCTACACCTTC. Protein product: CASSPGGAGDLYGYTF. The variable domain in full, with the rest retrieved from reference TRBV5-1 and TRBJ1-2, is KAGVTQTPRYLIKTRGQQVTLSCSPISGHRSVSWYQQTPGQGLQFLFEYFSETQRNKGNFPGRFSGRQFSNSRSEMNVSTLELGDSALYLCASSPGGAGDLYGYTFGSGTRLTVV.

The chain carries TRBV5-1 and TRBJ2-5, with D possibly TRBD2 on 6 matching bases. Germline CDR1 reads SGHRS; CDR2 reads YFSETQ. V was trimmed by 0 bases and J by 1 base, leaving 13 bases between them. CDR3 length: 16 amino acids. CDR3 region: CASSLGVADIQETQYF. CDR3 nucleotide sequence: TGCGCCAGCAGCTTGGGGGTAGCGGATATCCAAGAGACCCAGTACTTC.

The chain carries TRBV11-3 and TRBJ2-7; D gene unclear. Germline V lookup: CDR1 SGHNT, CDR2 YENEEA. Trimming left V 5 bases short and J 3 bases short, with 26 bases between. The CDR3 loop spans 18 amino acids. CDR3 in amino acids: CASSQPPNRTRTIYEQYF. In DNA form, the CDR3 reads TGTGCCAGCAGCCAACCCCCCAATCGTACACGGACCATCTACGAGCAGTACTTC. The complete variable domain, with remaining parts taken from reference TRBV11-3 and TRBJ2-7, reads EAGVVQSPRYKIIEKKQPVAFWCNPISGHNTLYWYLQNLGQGPELLIRYENEEAVDDSQLPKDRFSAERLKGVDSTLKIQPAELGDSAVYLCASSQPPNRTRTIYEQYFGPGTRLTVT.

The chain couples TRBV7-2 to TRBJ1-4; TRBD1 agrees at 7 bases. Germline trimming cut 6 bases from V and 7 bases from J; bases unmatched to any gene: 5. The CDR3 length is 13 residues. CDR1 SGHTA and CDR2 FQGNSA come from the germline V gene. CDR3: CASRGTVTEKLFF. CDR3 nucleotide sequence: TGTGCCAGCAGAGGGACAGTCACTGAAAAACTGTTTTTT.

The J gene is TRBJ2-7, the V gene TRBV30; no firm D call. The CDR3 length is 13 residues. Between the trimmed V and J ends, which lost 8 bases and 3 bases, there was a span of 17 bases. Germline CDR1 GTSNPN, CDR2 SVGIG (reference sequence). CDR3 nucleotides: TGTGCCGGGTCAGTGGCAGTCCGCTACGAGCAGTACTTC. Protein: CAGSVAVRYEQYF.

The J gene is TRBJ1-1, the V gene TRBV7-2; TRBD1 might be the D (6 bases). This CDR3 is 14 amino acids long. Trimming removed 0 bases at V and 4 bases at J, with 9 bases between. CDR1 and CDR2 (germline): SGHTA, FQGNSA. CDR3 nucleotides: TGTGCCAGCAGCTTAGCGAGGGGGGTCACTGAAGCTTTCTTT. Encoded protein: CASSLARGVTEAFF.

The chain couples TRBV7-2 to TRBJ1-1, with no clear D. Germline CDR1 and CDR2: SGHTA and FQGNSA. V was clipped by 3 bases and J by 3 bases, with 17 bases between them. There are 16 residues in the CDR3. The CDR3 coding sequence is TGTGCCAGCAGCTTTCGTGGCTTCGTCAGAGACACTGAAGCTTTCTTT. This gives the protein CASSFRGFVRDTEAFF. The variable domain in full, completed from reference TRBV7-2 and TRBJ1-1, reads GAGVSQSPSNKVTEKGKDVELRCDPISGHTALYWYRQSLGQGLEFLIYFQGNSAPDKSGLPSDRFSAERTGGSVSTLTIQRTQQEDSAVYLCASSFRGFVRDTEAFFGQGTRLTVV.

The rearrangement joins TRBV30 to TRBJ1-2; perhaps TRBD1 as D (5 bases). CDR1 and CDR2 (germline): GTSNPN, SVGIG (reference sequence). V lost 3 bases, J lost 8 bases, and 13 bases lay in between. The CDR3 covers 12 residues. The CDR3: CAWRGGTIGYTF. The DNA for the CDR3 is TGTGCCTGGAGGGGAGGGACGATCGGCTACACCTTC.